This passage covers 16 T cell receptor beta chains from one sample sequenced in a study of CD8+ T cells in alopecia areata. Extracted RNA was reverse transcribed into cDNA, the sequencing template. Libraries were prepared by immunoSEQ multiplex PCR; TCRdb keeps only in-frame clonotypes and omits some of them. The sample has approximately 180,000 clones; about 53% are singletons. Stated treatment: oral pan-JAK inhibitor, 5-10 mg twice daily. The input for sequencing was CD8+ T cells sorted from blood, taken at week 24, from a patient treated with tofacitinib. All receptors derive from a human donor with alopecia areata.

This chain joins TRBV6-1 and TRBJ2-7, with 7 bases that match TRBD1. The CDR3 consists of 13 residues. Germline CDR1 is MNHNS and CDR2 is SASEGT. The V and J ends lost 10 bases and 3 bases, in that order; junction bases with no gene match: 9. The DNA for the CDR3 is TGTGCCACCGCCGCGACAGGGAACTACGAGCAGTACTTC. It codes for CATAATGNYEQYF.

This clone was seen more than once but under ten times. J is TRBJ1-6 and V is TRBV28; no reliable D call. Germline V gene lookup returns CDR1 MDHEN and CDR2 SYDVKM. The CDR3 consists of 12 residues. The V end was cut by 5 bases, the J end by 7 bases, with 6 bases between. The CDR3 DNA sequence: TGTGCCAGCAGTACTATCAATTCACCCCTCCACTTT. It yields the protein CASSTINSPLHF.

The sample holds one count of this clone. This chain's CDR3 is CASSSTTGTYEQYF. CDR3 nucleotide sequence: TGTGCCAGCAGCTCCACGACAGGGACCTACGAGCAGTACTTC. V and J are TRBV11-2 and TRBJ2-7; 7 nucleotides align to TRBD1. This CDR3 comprises 14 residues. With V trimmed by 4 bases and J by 2 bases, 5 bases remained unmatched. Germline lookup yields CDR1 SGHAT and CDR2 FQNNGV.

This clone came up a few times. This chain uses TRBV29-1 with TRBJ1-1, with D unresolved. The CDR3 has 13 residues. V was trimmed by 3 bases and J by 3 bases, leaving 11 bases between them. CDR1 is SQVTM, CDR2 ANQGSEA, per germline. The CDR3 sequence: CSVENSSDTEAFF. CDR3 nucleotides: TGCAGCGTTGAGAACAGCTCGGACACTGAAGCTTTCTTT. The full variable domain, completed using reference TRBV29-1 and TRBJ1-1, is SAVISQKPSRDICQRGTSLTIQCQVDSQVTMMFWYRQQPGQSLTLIATANQGSEATYESGFVIDKFPISRPNLTFSTLTVSNMSPEDSSIYLCSVENSSDTEAFFGQGTRLTVV.

This clone has just a few counts. J is TRBJ2-1 and V is TRBV29-1; 8 positions match TRBD1. Germline CDR1 SQVTM, CDR2 ANQGSEA. V dropped 6 bases and J dropped 2; count of bases not matched to a gene: 6. The CDR3 is made up of 14 amino acids. The CDR3 here is CSVGTGGTYNEQFF. In DNA, the CDR3 is TGCAGCGTGGGAACAGGGGGTACCTACAATGAGCAGTTCTTC.

The chain employs TRBV27 and TRBJ1-4; D gene uncertain. V shed 3 bases and J shed 8 bases, with 13 bases lying between them. The CDR3 is made up of 14 amino acids. Looked up from germline, CDR1 is MNHEY and CDR2 is SMNVEV (reference sequence). The CDR3, as DNA: TGTGCCAGCAGTTTGAAGAGAAGTGGAGAAAAACTGTTTTTT. Translation: CASSLKRSGEKLFF.

The chain recombines TRBV29-1 with TRBJ2-3; D is uncertain. Trimming stripped 0 bases from V and 0 bases from J, with 10 bases between. The CDR3 totals 15 residues. Germline lookup yields CDR1 SQVTM and CDR2 ANQGSEA. CDR3 coding DNA: TGCAGCGTTGAAGATGTGGGCTCTAGCACAGATACGCAGTATTTT. Translated, it gives CSVEDVGSSTDTQYF.

The chain employs TRBV4-1 and TRBJ2-4; D possibly corresponds to TRBD1 (5 bases). CDR1 is MGHRA and CDR2 is YSYEKL in the germline V gene. The CDR3 totals 17 residues. The V and J ends lost 0 bases and 6 bases respectively, with 18 bases between them. The CDR3 sequence is CASSQEMSGHSLNIQYF. CDR3 DNA sequence: TGCGCCAGCAGCCAAGAGATGTCAGGGCACTCCCTAAACATTCAGTACTTC.

The chain combines TRBV13 with TRBJ1-2, with a possible D match to TRBD1 (5 bases). Trimming cost V 2 bases and J 6 bases, with 10 bases left between them. Germline CDR1 and CDR2: PRHDT and FYEKMQ (reference sequence). The CDR3 totals 13 residues. The CDR3 loop reads CASSLQGRDGYTF. In DNA, the CDR3 is TGTGCCAGCAGCTTACAGGGTAGAGATGGCTACACCTTC.

The V gene is TRBV2, the J gene TRBJ2-7; D is perhaps TRBD1 (6 bases). This CDR3 region has 14 residues. The germline gives CDR1 SNHLY, CDR2 FYNNEI. V dropped 6 bases and J dropped 2 bases, with 14 bases sitting between them. The CDR3 bases are TGTGCCAGCAGAGGTAGGGACATTCCCTACGAGCAGTACTTC. Its translation: CASRGRDIPYEQYF. Looking up the rest from reference TRBV2 and TRBJ2-7 gives the full variable domain: EPEVTQTPSHQVTQMGQEVILRCVPISNHLYFYWYRQILGQKVEFLVSFYNNEISEKSEIFDDQFSVERPDGSNFTLKIRSTKLEDSAMYFCASRGRDIPYEQYFGPGTRLTVT.

The chain uses TRBV7-8 and TRBJ2-5; 8 bases map to TRBD2. Trimming at V came to 3 bases and at J to 6 bases, leaving 6 bases not matched to a gene. The CDR3 runs to 14 residues. CDR1 and CDR2 from the germline V gene are SGHVS and FQNEAQ. CDR3 region: CASSLSGGRKTQYF. CDR3 nucleotides: TGTGCCAGCAGCTTGAGCGGGGGCAGAAAGACCCAGTACTTC.

The J gene is TRBJ1-1, the V gene TRBV27; no firm D call. The germline gives CDR1 MNHEY, CDR2 SMNVEV (reference sequence). V lost 0 bases to trimming and J lost 5 bases, with 7 bases between them. This CDR3 has 13 residues. Here the CDR3 reads CASSLSAVTEAFF. CDR3 nucleotide sequence: TGTGCCAGCAGTTTATCAGCGGTTACTGAAGCTTTCTTT.

In DNA form, the CDR3 reads TGTGCCAGCACGGCAGGGGACACCGGGGAGCTGTTTTTT. Translation gives CASTAGDTGELFF. V is TRBV2 and J is TRBJ2-2; a possible D gene is TRBD1 (6 bases). The V gene lost 7 bases and the J gene lost 3 bases, with 9 bases spanning the gap. CDR1 SNHLY and CDR2 FYNNEI come from the germline V gene. The length of the CDR3 is 13 residues.

This clone showed up just a few times. The chain joins TRBV12-5 to TRBJ2-4, with D perhaps matching TRBD1 (6 bases). The CDR3 contains 18 residues. Trimming removed 0 bases at V and 4 bases at J, with 19 bases between. Germline V CDR1 and CDR2: LGHNT, FRNRAP. CDR3 sequence: CASGLVLSGEFLKNIQYF. DNA of the CDR3: TGTGCTAGTGGTTTGGTACTGTCAGGGGAGTTCTTGAAAAACATTCAGTACTTC.

V usage is TRBV9 and J usage is TRBJ2-5; D possibly corresponds to TRBD2 (6 bases). CDR3 length: 15 residues. Looked up from germline, CDR1 is SGDLS and CDR2 is YYNGEE. Between the trimmed V and J ends, which lost 0 bases and 1 base, there was a span of 10 bases. The CDR3 loop reads CASSVGGAIQETQYF. The CDR3 nucleotides are TGTGCCAGCAGCGTAGGCGGGGCCATCCAAGAGACCCAGTACTTC.

The chain carries TRBV7-6 and TRBJ1-1; 7 bases match TRBD1. The CDR3 is made up of 15 amino acids. Looked up from germline, CDR1 is SGHVS and CDR2 is FNYEAQ. Unmatched junction bases numbered 5, after V lost 0 bases and J lost 4 bases. CDR3 residues: CASSLAGGEPTEAFF. The CDR3 region has the DNA TGTGCCAGCAGCTTAGCAGGGGGCGAGCCCACTGAAGCTTTCTTT.